The source of this T cell receptor beta chain is a study of T-cell memory formation after mild COVID-19 (dated by TCRdb to the early 2020s). Broadly, across the study: Most TCR sequence clusters were specific to one of the two donors. Two young, previously healthy adult volunteers made up the cohort, one male and one female. In two donors, T-cell clones that expanded and contracted after mild COVID-19 were followed by sequencing TCRalpha and TCRbeta repertoires longitudinally. What the work shows at the level of the full study, not this receptor alone: Some responding clones were detected in pre-infection memory, which suggested that pre-existing cross-reactive memory T cells had joined the SARS-CoV-2 response. Whether the second-wave clones peaking on day 37 were SARS-CoV-2 specific was not confirmed. Clones that contracted from day 15 to 85 showed balanced CD4/CD8 phenotypes, whereas a second wave of clones that expanded from day 15 to 37 leaned towards CD4+. Contracting CD4+ clones were located mainly in the CM and EM memory subsets, whereas CD8+ clones were found to be enriched in EMRA. The study included only two mild cases, and larger cohorts that include severe cases with pre-infection samples were judged to be necessary.

PBMCs were isolated by Ficoll-Paque density gradient centrifugation. The sequencer was an Illumina NovaSeq 6000. cDNA libraries for TCRalpha and TCRbeta were prepared by 5'RACE using constant-segment primers, with sample barcodes and unique molecular identifiers added. Trizol reagent was used to extract RNA from every sample. Libraries were amplified in two PCR steps, with a second sample barcode and Illumina TruSeq adapters added in the second step. The libraries were sequenced on an Illumina NovaSeq using 2 x 150 bp paired-end reads. In the original analysis: With migec v1.2.7, reads were demultiplexed and then collapsed into UMI-guided consensus sequences. Using mixcr v2.1.11, UMI consensuses were aligned to TRA and TRB V and J templates and then assembled into clonotypes. A clonotype was counted as expanded or contracted only when both edgeR and NoisET called the clonotype significant, with the noise models trained on biological replicates. For edgeR calls, a false discovery rate-adjusted p below 0.01 and a log2 fold-change threshold of 1 were applied. As an exploratory analysis of dynamics, PCA with hierarchical clustering was applied to max-normalized trajectories of the 1000 most abundant clonotypes. The CD4 or CD8 phenotype of responding clones was assigned using the separately sequenced CD4+ and CD8+ repertoires. The public reads were run again by TCRdb, first through fastp at Q25 and then through MiXCR, and only productive beta chains were kept. For every CDR3 protein sequence, its rows merge into one entry that carries the most common genes and DNA. The V and J calls and clone size come from TCRdb's table, not from the authors' own analysis. Counted in this sample were about half a million distinct CDR3 sequences; around a sixth of them appeared once. The ten biggest clones cover 9% to 15% of the sample.

The CDR3 holds 13 amino acids from the cysteine to the phenylalanine. Solely the CDR3 DNA is kept, with 39 bases framed from the first base. The germline ends are 10 bases apart after V is trimmed by 6 bases and J by 1 base. CDR1 is given as SNHLY and CDR2 as FYNNEI, both from the germline V gene. This clonotype appeared a few times. The antigen it binds to is not known. Base qualities are not at hand, and no much larger clone is one base apart. The sequenced sample was PBMCs or a T cell subset sorted from them (not recorded which). The sequence is built from TRBV2 and TRBJ2-7; possibly the D gene is TRBD1, per 6 matching bases. The origin of this receptor is an adult woman who had mild COVID-19 (a few samples of this study predate the infection). The sample titles of this study are shuffled in the database, so cell type and time point are left out; the donor was told from shared clones. The DNA is TGTGCCAGCAGAACGGACAGATCCTACGAGCAGTACTTC. This translates into CASRTDRSYEQYF.